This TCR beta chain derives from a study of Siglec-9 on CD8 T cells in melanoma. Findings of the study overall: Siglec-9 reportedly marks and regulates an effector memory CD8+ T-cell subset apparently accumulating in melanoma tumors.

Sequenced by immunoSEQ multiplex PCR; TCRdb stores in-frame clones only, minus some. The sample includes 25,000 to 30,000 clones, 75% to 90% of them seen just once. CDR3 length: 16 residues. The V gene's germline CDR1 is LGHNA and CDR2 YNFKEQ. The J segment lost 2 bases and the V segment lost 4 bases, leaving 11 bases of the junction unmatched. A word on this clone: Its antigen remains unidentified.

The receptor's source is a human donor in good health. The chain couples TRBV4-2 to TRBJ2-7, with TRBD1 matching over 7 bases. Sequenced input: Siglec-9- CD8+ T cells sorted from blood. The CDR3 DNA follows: TGTGCCAGCAGCCCCCAGGCGACAGGGATCGCCTACGAGCAGTACTTC. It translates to CASSPQATGIAYEQYF.